Presented here are 14 T cell receptor beta chains from one specimen sequenced in a study of blood T cells in healthy people across ages. The authors ran a second PCR of roughly 6 to 12 cycles using a sample-barcoded 5' primer and a J-beta primer mix. Via MiXCR, TCRdb re-called the 5' RACE reads, giving one row per CDR3 protein. The sample has 910,000 or so distinct CDR3 sequences, roughly 50% seen once. What was sequenced was blood. These receptors were taken from an older woman in good health.

The chain is built from TRBV27 and TRBJ1-2, with D uncertain. Between the trimmed V and J ends, which lost 6 bases and 0 bases, there was a span of 17 bases. CDR1 is MNHEY and CDR2 is SMNVEV in the germline V gene (reference sequence). The CDR3 extends over 16 amino acids. In DNA, the CDR3 is TGTGCCAGCAGACGGACCGTGACTTCAGCTAACTATGGCTACACCTTC. This codes for CASRRTVTSANYGYTF.

The chain uses TRBV7-2 and TRBJ2-7, with D tentatively TRBD1 or TRBD2 (5 bases each). Germline V gene sequence: CDR1 SGHTA, CDR2 FQGNSA. V shed 4 bases and J shed 2 bases, with 6 bases lying between them. This CDR3 contains 12 residues. The CDR3: CASSWDAYEQYF. CDR3 DNA: TGTGCCAGCAGCTGGGACGCCTACGAGCAGTACTTC.

The genes are TRBV5-1 and TRBJ2-7; 8 positions match TRBD1. V lost 0 bases and J lost 2; bases outside the gene matches: 4. CDR1 is SGHRS and CDR2 is YFSETQ in the germline V gene. The CDR3 sequence is 15 residues long. The CDR3 here is CASSLGQGAPYEQYF. The CDR3 DNA reads TGCGCCAGCAGCTTGGGGCAGGGGGCCCCCTACGAGCAGTACTTC.

The DNA for the CDR3 is TGTGCCAGCACTATACAGGGGCTTAACTATGGCTACACCTTC. Protein product: CASTIQGLNYGYTF. The gene calls are TRBV12-3 or TRBV12-4 and TRBJ1-2; 7 nucleotides line up with TRBD1. Unmatched junction bases numbered 6, after V lost 7 bases and J lost 1 base. The CDR3 covers 14 residues.

The rearrangement uses TRBV11-2 and TRBJ2-5, with 7 bases matching TRBD2. Germline loops: CDR1 SGHAT, CDR2 FQNNGV. Trimming took 5 bases from V and 2 from J; bases not matched to a gene: 11. This CDR3 has 16 residues. CDR3 sequence (DNA): TGTGCCAGCAGCAAAATCGGGTCTAGCGGACAAGAGACCCAGTACTTC. Translation gives CASSKIGSSGQETQYF.

The V and J genes are TRBV27 and TRBJ2-1; tentative D call: TRBD2 (6 bases). The CDR3 covers 15 residues. Germline V gene data show CDR1 as MNHEY and CDR2 as SMNVEV (reference sequence). Trimming took 5 bases from V and 0 from J, leaving 11 bases between them. CDR3 DNA: TGTGCCAGCAGTCACGACGGGAGCTCCTACAATGAGCAGTTCTTC. Translating it yields CASSHDGSSYNEQFF.

The chain employs TRBV30 and TRBJ1-2; no clear D. This CDR3 region has 11 residues. V was pared by 5 bases and J by 4 bases, with 8 bases between. The germline gives CDR1 GTSNPN, CDR2 SVGIG (reference sequence). The CDR3 nucleotides read TGTGCCTGGTGGACGGTCTATGGCTACACCTTC. Translation gives CAWWTVYGYTF.

This clonotype was seen only once. Its ends do not fully match the called genes, so a read error is possible. This chain uses TRBV28 with TRBJ2-7, with a possible D match to TRBD2 (5 bases). The germline gives CDR1 MDHEN, CDR2 SYDVKM. This CDR3 comprises 14 residues. The CDR3 loop reads CASSQRLHPYGQYF. In DNA form, the CDR3 reads TGTGCCAGCAGTCAAAGACTACACCCCTACGGGCAGTACTTC.

This rearrangement joins TRBV24-1 to TRBJ2-2; no clear D. CDR3 length equals 16 residues. The germline gives CDR1 KGHDR, CDR2 SFDVKD. Trimming cost V 9 bases and J 0 bases, with 16 bases left between them. The CDR3 spells CATGRSGGANTGELFF. CDR3 sequence (DNA): TGTGCCACCGGTCGATCGGGCGGCGCGAACACCGGGGAGCTGTTTTTT.

The chain is built from TRBV10-2 and TRBJ2-5, with 7 bases lining up with TRBD1. The better agreement between TRBJ2-7 and the DNA end casts doubt on the J call. In germline, CDR1 is WSHSY, CDR2 SAAADI. This CDR3 spans 12 amino acids. The CDR3 region is CASRDRYDEQYF. In nucleotides, the CDR3 is TGCGCCAGCAGGGACAGGTATGACGAGCAGTACTTC.

This chain links TRBV28 with TRBJ2-4; D possibly corresponds to TRBD1 (5 bases). Trimming took 6 bases from V and 8 from J, leaving 26 bases between them. The CDR3 contains 17 residues. Germline assignment: CDR1 MDHEN and CDR2 SYDVKM. CDR3 bases: TGTGCCAGCAGAGTACCGGGCCTCAGGGATAAGAGAGACATTCAGTACTTC. Encoded protein: CASRVPGLRDKRDIQYF.

This clonotype showed up just a few times. The chain is built from TRBV7-9 and TRBJ2-7, with TRBD2 matching over 7 bases. CDR1 is SEHNR, CDR2 FQNEAQ, per germline (reference sequence). CDR3 size: 14 residues. The V and J ends lost 4 bases and 1 base, in that order; junction bases with no gene match: 4. CDR3 protein: CASSSAAGSYEQYF. The CDR3 DNA follows: TGTGCCAGCAGCTCCGCAGCGGGGTCCTACGAGCAGTACTTC.

This clonotype was counted between two and nine times. The chain recombines TRBV5-1 with TRBJ2-6; D may be TRBD1 (6 bases). The CDR3 totals 19 residues. V gave up 4 bases and J gave up 0 bases, with 20 bases separating them. Per germline, CDR1 SGHRS and CDR2 YFSETQ. This CDR3 is CASSPTGSDIFSGANVLTF. Written as DNA, the CDR3 is TGCGCCAGCAGCCCGACAGGATCCGACATCTTCTCTGGGGCCAACGTCCTGACTTTC.

The V and J genes are TRBV11-2 and TRBJ2-1, with 7 bases matching TRBD2. Germline V gene lookup returns CDR1 SGHAT and CDR2 FQNNGV. Trimming removed 0 bases from V and 8 bases from J; junction bases left unmatched: 10. This CDR3 comprises 16 residues. The CDR3 spells CASSLDLAVANDEQFF. The CDR3 nucleotides are TGTGCCAGCAGCTTAGATCTAGCGGTGGCGAACGATGAGCAGTTCTTC.